This T cell receptor beta chain originates from a study of CD4 T cells in relation to SARS-CoV-2 and coronaviruses (dated by TCRdb to about 2021). Describing the broader study: Shared crossreactive spike epitopes were mapped to their HLA restriction using patient-derived lymphoblastoid cell lines. The Adaptive Biotechnologies TCR-sequencing kit was used to sequence samples from three pre-COVID donors and the naive versus memory experiments, while other data came from Illumina-based sequencing. At the level of individual TCR clonotypes, the study measured memory CD4+ T cell crossreactivity between SARS-CoV-2 spike protein and common cold coronavirus spike proteins. A different, Illumina-based TCR-beta assay was used to sequence expansion assays from other donors in the study.

CD4+ T cells from unexposed donors were collected before the COVID-19 pandemic (2011-2018). Naive and memory CD4+ T cells were separated from cryopreserved PBMCs by CD4 enrichment followed by EasySep naive CD4+ T cell enrichment. The leukapheresis product used for the unexposed donors was purchased from a commercial source. PBMCs were isolated from leukapheresis product or whole blood by Ficoll-Paque PLUS gradient centrifugation. The PBMCs went either fresh into the expansion assay or into cryopreservation at -140 degrees C. The QIAamp Micro DNA Kit was used to extract genomic DNA from the CD4+ T cells. General conclusions and limits of the study: Pre-pandemic and post-infection samples were not both contributed by any donor, so tracing of the source of pre-existing responses was limited. The study was limited by small numbers of patients and tested TCRs. Memory CD4+ clonotypes crossrecognizing SARS-CoV-2 and at least one common cold coronavirus spike were found in 55% to 70% of donors. Because the crossreactivity analysis focused on spike protein, crossreactivity against other viral proteins was not assessed. Naive versus memory sequencing indicated that memory recall responses, rather than primary responses primed during culture, are detected by the assay. Compared with monoreactive clones, crossreactive clones had significantly weaker SARS-CoV-2-driven expansion, a result consistent with antigenic imprinting.

DNA from uncultured naive and memory CD4+ T cells underwent immunoSEQ TCR-beta sequencing at deep resolution. The authors' analysis ran thus. During preprocessing, nonproductive sequences were removed, as were CDR3s that did not start with C, did not end with F or W, or were shorter than 7 amino acids. Cultured and uncultured naive and memory CD4+ repertoires were searched for previously identified spike- and CEF-reactive CDR3s. Pairwise Levenshtein distance, computed with the stringdist R package after three terminal residues were trimmed from each end, was used as the measure of CDR3 homology. The table comes from immuneACCESS by way of TCRdb, which keeps in-frame sequences with V and J called. Part of the clones is missing from these tables; in studies checked, under half for an unresolved V gene and the rest for unknown reasons. The V and J calls and clone size were taken over from that table, and D and trimming were inferred from the DNA. In this sample the table shows approximately 70,000 clones, more than 80% of which occur a single time. The leading ten clones occupy around 0.21% of the sample.

Remarks on this clone: What this receptor recognizes is not known. No base quality information exists; no much larger clone differs at one position.

Germline trimming amounts to 2 bases on V and 3 bases on J, with 9 as the count of junction bases outside the gene matches. The CDR3 covers 17 residues, taking in both the cysteine and the phenylalanine. Just the 51-base CDR3 DNA is kept, in frame starting at base 1. CDR1 GTSNPN and CDR2 SVGIG were looked up in the germline V gene (reference sequence). This sequence originates from a human donor in good health. The chain is encoded by TRBV30 joined to TRBJ2-7; TRBD2 lines up with 14 middle nucleotides. Specimen: naive CD4+ T cells from PBMCs. Read against the paper, the sample's cell subset or site label means: naive CD4+ T cells isolated by negative enrichment. The DNA sequence follows: TGTGCCTGGAGTAGGGGAGGACTAGCGGGGGGTAACTACGAGCAGTACTTC. It is translated as CAWSRGGLAGGNYEQYF.